The 24 T cell receptor beta chains reported below all come from one sample, sequenced in a study of cytomegalovirus exposure and HLA in healthy donors. The PCR had 60 Vbeta and 13 Jbeta primers. Only in-frame clones appear in the TCRdb table, and some are missing; sequencing was by immunoSEQ multiplex PCR. Of some 150,000 clones listed, 80% to 90% are singletons. Sequenced sample: PBMCs. These receptors came from a middle-aged woman in good health and CMV-seropositive.

The genes are TRBV7-2 and TRBJ2-1; 9 nucleotides line up with TRBD2. Germline V CDR1 and CDR2: SGHTA, FQGNSA. V was pared by 3 bases and J by 7 bases, with 7 bases of the junction left unmatched. The CDR3 is 15 residues long. The CDR3 region has the DNA TGTGCCAGCAGCTTCTGGCGGGAGGGCCGGAATGAGCAGTTCTTC. Its protein is CASSFWREGRNEQFF.

This clone appeared a few times. The genes are TRBV6-4 and TRBJ2-6; TRBD1 agrees at 9 bases. The ends lost 2 bases at V and 2 bases at J; junction bases unmatched: 1. The CDR3 extends over 16 amino acids. Germline V gene data show CDR1 as MRHNA and CDR2 as SNTAGT. CDR3 coding DNA: TGTGCCAGCAGTGACGGGACAGGGACTGGGGCCAACGTCCTGACTTTC. This sequence encodes CASSDGTGTGANVLTF.

The gene calls are TRBV5-1 and TRBJ2-5; tentatively, D is TRBD1 (6 bases). V lost 5 bases and J lost 2, with 10 bases in between. This CDR3 has 13 residues. The V gene's germline CDR1 is SGHRS and CDR2 YFSETQ. The CDR3 DNA is TGCGCCAGCAGACTTGGACAGCAAGAGACCCAGTACTTC. This sequence encodes CASRLGQQETQYF.

The genes are TRBV25-1 and TRBJ1-2, with D unclear. The CDR3 contains 12 residues. The germline V gene encodes CDR1 MGHDK and CDR2 SYGVNS. V gave up 4 bases and J gave up 5 bases, with 8 bases separating them. In nucleotides, the CDR3 is TGTGCCAGCAGTGTGTCAGTATATGGCTACACCTTC. Translation: CASSVSVYGYTF.

This rearrangement joins TRBV6-6 to TRBJ2-5; no firm D call. CDR3 length: 12 residues. Germline V gives CDR1 MNHNY, CDR2 SVGAGI (reference sequence). V was trimmed by 4 bases and J by 4 bases, leaving 7 bases between them. CDR3 DNA: TGTGCCAGCAGTTTACAGAGAGAGACCCAGTACTTC. Translating gives CASSLQRETQYF.

The genes are TRBV7-2 and TRBJ1-1; 7 bases align to TRBD1. The CDR3 runs to 14 residues. Germline CDR1 and CDR2: SGHTA and FQGNSA. V lost 6 bases, J lost 4 bases, and 8 bases stayed unmatched. The CDR3 nucleotides read TGTGCCAGCAGGCGCCAGGGGGTTGCCACTGAAGCTTTCTTT. Its protein is CASRRQGVATEAFF. Filled out from reference TRBV7-2 and TRBJ1-1, the complete variable domain reads GAGVSQSPSNKVTEKGKDVELRCDPISGHTALYWYRQSLGQGLEFLIYFQGNSAPDKSGLPSDRFSAERTGGSVSTLTIQRTQQEDSAVYLCASRRQGVATEAFFGQGTRLTVV.

The chain recombines TRBV30 with TRBJ2-5, with 10 nucleotides matching TRBD2. J gave up 4 bases and V 2 bases, and 10 bases lay outside the gene matches. Germline V CDR1 and CDR2: GTSNPN, SVGIG (reference sequence). The CDR3 loop spans 16 amino acids. In nucleotides, the CDR3 is TGTGCCTGGAGTAGGCAGCGGGGGGGCTTTCGAGAGACCCAGTACTTC. Its protein product is CAWSRQRGGFRETQYF.

The chain employs TRBV27 and TRBJ1-5, with 7 bases identical to TRBD1. The CDR3 has 15 amino acids. Germline trimming cut 8 bases from V and 1 base from J; bases unmatched to any gene: 8. Germline V gives CDR1 MNHEY, CDR2 SMNVEV (reference sequence). This CDR3 is CASGDRAESNQPQHF. CDR3 in DNA: TGTGCCAGCGGCGACAGGGCGGAGAGCAATCAGCCCCAGCATTTT.

V usage is TRBV27 and J usage is TRBJ2-5; perhaps TRBD2 as D (6 bases). The CDR3 sequence is 14 residues long. V was trimmed by 5 bases and J by 4 bases, leaving 14 bases between them. Germline V gene sequence: CDR1 MNHEY, CDR2 SMNVEV (reference sequence). DNA of the CDR3: TGTGCCAGCAGTCCAGTGGGGCGGGGAGAGACCCAGTACTTC. It translates to CASSPVGRGETQYF.

V is TRBV27 and J is TRBJ1-5, with 11 bases that match TRBD1. This CDR3 spans 15 amino acids. CDR1 and CDR2 (germline): MNHEY, SMNVEV (reference sequence). V gave up 6 bases and J gave up 4 bases; unmatched junction bases: 5. CDR3 nucleotides: TGTGCCAGCAGATTGGACAGGGGGCCAAATCAGCCCCAGCATTTT. Amino acid sequence: CASRLDRGPNQPQHF.

This clone occurred a few times. The genes are TRBV10-3 and TRBJ1-1; 8 bases match TRBD1. Germline CDR1 is ENHRY and CDR2 is SYGVKD. The CDR3 runs 14 residues. The J segment lost 2 bases and the V segment lost 5 bases, leaving 4 bases of the junction unmatched. The CDR3 loop is CAISQDRANTEAFF. DNA for the CDR3: TGTGCCATCAGTCAGGACAGGGCAAACACTGAAGCTTTCTTT.

CDR3 residues: CASSFGSFGNTIYF. In DNA, the CDR3 is TGTGCCAGCAGTTTCGGGTCTTTTGGAAACACCATATATTTT. This chain uses TRBV28 with TRBJ1-3; D gene ambiguous. The CDR3 loop spans 14 amino acids. Germline V CDR1 and CDR2: MDHEN, SYDVKM. Trimming left V 3 bases short and J 3 bases short, with 9 bases between.

The V call is TRBV28, the J call TRBJ2-7; 7 bases line up with TRBD2. V lost 6 bases, J lost 3 bases, and 14 bases stayed unmatched. Germline-derived CDR1 and CDR2 are MDHEN and SYDVKM. The CDR3 covers 16 residues. CDR3: CASSPSLGGISYEQYF. DNA of the CDR3: TGTGCCAGCAGCCCTTCCTTGGGAGGGATCAGCTACGAGCAGTACTTC.

The chain links TRBV30 to TRBJ2-5; 10 bases are a match to TRBD1. The CDR3 totals 12 residues. Germline CDR1 is GTSNPN and CDR2 is SVGIG (reference sequence). The V gene end was trimmed by 2 bases and the J gene end by 11 bases; junction bases not matched to a gene: 5. CDR3 region: CAWSPGTGEQYF. The CDR3 nucleotides read TGTGCCTGGAGTCCCGGGACAGGGGAGCAGTACTTC.

J is TRBJ2-5 and V is TRBV5-6, with 12 nucleotides matching TRBD2. V dropped 5 bases and J dropped 3; count of bases not matched to a gene: 5. CDR1 is SGHDT and CDR2 is YYEEEE in the germline V gene. The CDR3 extends over 15 amino acids. CDR3 coding DNA: TGTGCCAGCAGTTCCCCTAGCGGGGGGGAAGAGACCCAGTACTTC. Amino acid sequence: CASSSPSGGEETQYF. The full variable domain, in which reference TRBV5-6 and TRBJ2-5 provide the parts outside the CDR3, is DAGVTQSPTHLIKTRGQQVTLRCSPKSGHDTVSWYQQALGQGPQFIFQYYEEEERQRGNFPDRFSGHQFPNYSSELNVNALLLGDSALYLCASSSPSGGEETQYFGPGTRLLVL.

This clone was seen a few times. The chain combines TRBV28 with TRBJ1-2; TRBD1 agrees at 7 bases. The germline V gene encodes CDR1 MDHEN and CDR2 SYDVKM. The CDR3 runs 14 residues. With 5 bases clipped from V and 3 bases from J, the junction kept 6 bases outside the gene matches. CDR3 amino acids: CASSQRGTDYGYTF. In DNA form, the CDR3 reads TGTGCCAGCAGTCAACGGGGGACAGACTATGGCTACACCTTC.

The chain uses TRBV5-1 and TRBJ1-1; maybe TRBD1 (5 bases). V was trimmed by 4 bases and J by 1 base, leaving 11 bases between them. This CDR3 comprises 14 residues. Germline V CDR1 and CDR2: SGHRS, YFSETQ. CDR3: CASSPQDRNTEAFF. Written as DNA, the CDR3 is TGCGCCAGCAGCCCCCAAGACAGGAACACTGAAGCTTTCTTT.

The rearrangement links TRBV4-2 to TRBJ2-2; 10 nucleotides align to TRBD1. The CDR3 covers 17 residues. Losses at the gene ends were 2 bases for V and 2 bases for J; bases not matched to a gene: 5. Looked up from germline, CDR1 is LGHNA and CDR2 is YNFKEQ. The CDR3 protein is CASSQRTGGANTGELFF. The DNA of the CDR3 is TGTGCCAGCAGCCAAAGGACAGGGGGTGCTAACACCGGGGAGCTGTTTTTT.

V gene TRBV5-1 combines with J gene TRBJ2-6; tentatively, D is TRBD2 (6 bases). CDR1 SGHRS and CDR2 YFSETQ come from the germline V gene. CDR3 length: 18 residues. V lost 1 base and J 0 bases, leaving 14 bases between the germline ends. The CDR3 is CASSLLTSTSSGANVLTF. CDR3 sequence (DNA): TGCGCCAGCAGCTTGTTAACTAGCACCTCCTCTGGGGCCAACGTCCTGACTTTC. Together with reference TRBV5-1 and TRBJ2-6, the CDR3 gives the full variable domain: KAGVTQTPRYLIKTRGQQVTLSCSPISGHRSVSWYQQTPGQGLQFLFEYFSETQRNKGNFPGRFSGRQFSNSRSEMNVSTLELGDSALYLCASSLLTSTSSGANVLTFGAGSRLTVL.

The CDR3 coding sequence is TGTGCCAGCAGCCCATCGACCGACATCACAGATACGCAGTATTTT. It codes for CASSPSTDITDTQYF. This chain uses TRBV28 with TRBJ2-3; the D is unclear. Germline V gene data show CDR1 as MDHEN and CDR2 as SYDVKM. Between the trimmed V and J ends, which lost 6 bases and 2 bases, there was a span of 15 bases. The CDR3 contains 15 residues.

V usage is TRBV6-4 and J usage is TRBJ2-3; tentative D call: TRBD2 (6 bases). From germline, CDR1 is MRHNA and CDR2 SNTAGT. The length of the CDR3 is 20 residues. The V and J ends lost 5 bases and 0 bases respectively, with 27 bases between them. The CDR3 DNA reads TGTGCCAGCAGTCCTTTACCTGGGATAGCGGAAGGCGTTAGCACAGATACGCAGTATTTT. This sequence encodes CASSPLPGIAEGVSTDTQYF.

V usage is TRBV2 and J usage is TRBJ2-7; weak D call: TRBD1 (6 bases). The germline V gene encodes CDR1 SNHLY and CDR2 FYNNEI. The CDR3 loop spans 13 amino acids. The V and J ends lost 6 bases and 5 bases respectively, with 14 bases between them. The CDR3, as DNA: TGTGCCAGCAGCGAGCAGGGGTTCCACGAGCAGTACTTC. It codes for CASSEQGFHEQYF.

The chain links TRBV29-1 to TRBJ2-1; 8 bases map to TRBD1. V shed 2 bases, J shed 3 bases, and the junction held 12 bases outside the gene matches. The CDR3 is 17 residues long. Germline CDR1 is SQVTM and CDR2 is ANQGSEA. CDR3 amino acids: CSVELLVGQGLYNEQFF. The CDR3 DNA reads TGCAGCGTTGAATTGTTGGTCGGACAGGGCCTCTACAATGAGCAGTTCTTC.

This clone was observed once. The chain combines TRBV7-9 with TRBJ1-3; no clear D gene. The CDR3 has 15 residues. Germline lookup yields CDR1 SEHNR and CDR2 FQNEAQ (reference sequence). Trimming cost V 0 bases and J 1 base, with 7 bases left between them. The CDR3 protein is CASSLAPVSGNTIYF. The CDR3 DNA reads TGTGCCAGCAGCTTAGCCCCGGTATCTGGAAACACCATATATTTT.